A selection of T cell receptor beta chains follows, all from one sample in a study of OX40 agonist ivuxolimab in advanced cancers. Sequencing used immunoSEQ multiplex PCR; TCRdb keeps in-frame clones, though not all of them. The data contain 60,000 to 90,000 clones, around 83% of them singletons. This material consisted of CD4+ or CD8+ T cells sorted from blood, taken in a trial of the OX40 agonist ivuxolimab. Receptor source: an adult with an advanced solid tumor such as melanoma, head and neck, liver or kidney cancer. CDR3s include the opening cysteine and the closing phenylalanine or tryptophan. The D gene is left open where the match is weak. Only part of the rows carry a size: once, few, many, or a class if the clone is expanded.

TRBV7-8	-	TRBD1	TRBJ2-3	TGTGCCAGCAGCTTCGACAGGGGGCTCACAGATACGCAGTATTTT	CASSFDRGLTDTQYF
TRBV25-1	once	TRBD1	TRBJ1-1	TGTGCCAGCAGTGGCCGGACAGGGGCGAACATGAACACTGAAGCTTTCTTT	CASSGRTGANMNTEAFF
TRBV5-1	-	TRBD2	TRBJ2-7	TGCGCCAGCAGCCTCCAGACTAGCGGGGGGCTTTACGAGCAGTACTTC	CASSLQTSGGLYEQYF
TRBV28	-	TRBD2	TRBJ2-3	TGTGCCAGCAATAGCGGGGGCCTCAGCACAGATACGCAGTATTTT	CASNSGGLSTDTQYF
TRBV18	-	-	TRBJ2-7	TGTGCCAGCTCACGGCCCGGGACAACGGCGTACGAGCAGTACTTC	CASSRPGTTAYEQYF
TRBV4-1	-	-	TRBJ1-5	TGCGCCAGCAGCCAATTCCGGGACATAAGCAATCAGCCCCAGCATTTT	CASSQFRDISNQPQHF
TRBV29-1	-	TRBD1	TRBJ2-5	TGCAGCGTTGGAGGGGACAGTGGCCAAGAGACCCAGTACTTC	CSVGGDSGQETQYF
TRBV25-1	-	TRBD1	TRBJ1-3	TGTGCCAGCAGTTCCTGGACAGGGGGCTCCGGAAACACCATATATTTT	CASSSWTGGSGNTIYF
TRBV5-4	-	-	TRBJ1-1	TGTGCCAGCAGCTCTGGACAGAGAATGAACACTGAAGCTTTCTTT	CASSSGQRMNTEAFF
TRBV11-3	-	TRBD2	TRBJ2-3	TGTGCCAGCAGCCCAGAGGTGCGGGGGTTCACAGATACGCAGTATTTT	CASSPEVRGFTDTQYF
TRBV5-6	-	-	TRBJ1-1	TGTGCCAGCAGCTTGGGCAGGGTTCGCGGAAACACTGAAGCTTTCTTT	CASSLGRVRGNTEAFF
TRBV6-1	-	TRBD1	TRBJ1-3	TGTGCCAGCAGTTCCGGGACAGGAGGAAACACCATATATTTT	CASSSGTGGNTIYF
TRBV19	-	-	TRBJ1-2	TGTGCCAGTAGTATAGGTGACAGCCATGGCTACACCTTC	CASSIGDSHGYTF
TRBV4-2	-	TRBD1	TRBJ1-2	TGTGCCAGCAGCCAAGGCAGGGGGAATAATGGCTACACCTTC	CASSQGRGNNGYTF
TRBV11-3	-	-	TRBJ2-4	TGTGCCAGCAGCCGCACTGCCAAAAACATTCAGTACTTC	CASSRTAKNIQYF
TRBV7-9	-	-	TRBJ2-6	TGTGCCAGCAGCTTCGAGGGCACCGTCCTGACTTTC	CASSFEGTVLTF
TRBV27	-	-	TRBJ2-7	TGTGCCAGCAGTACGTTACGAGGGGGAGGGTTTTACGAGCAGTACTTC	CASSTLRGGGFYEQYF
TRBV6-4	once	TRBD1	TRBJ1-1	TGTGCCAGCAGTACAACAGGGGGCCGGGGGGAAGCTTTCTTT	CASSTTGGRGEAFF
TRBV6-5	-	TRBD1	TRBJ2-7	TGTGCCAGCAGTTTGGGGGGGACAGGGGGGACCTACGAGCAGTACTTC	CASSLGGTGGTYEQYF
TRBV30	once	-	TRBJ1-6	TGTGCCTGGAGTTCCAGAGATAATTCACCCCTCCACTTT	CAWSSRDNSPLHF
TRBV5-1	-	-	TRBJ1-1	TGCGCCAGCAAATGGGGACAAATGAACACTGAAGCTTTCTTT	CASKWGQMNTEAFF
TRBV11-2	-	-	TRBJ1-1	TGTGCCAGCAGCTACGAACGGGGGTGGGCTGAAGCTTTCTTT	CASSYERGWAEAFF
TRBV20-1	-	TRBD2	TRBJ2-3	TGCAGTGTGGCGGGAGAAGATACGCAGTATTTT	CSVAGEDTQYF
TRBV4-3	-	-	TRBJ2-2	TGCGCCAGCAGCCTGTCCGTAAACCTTGCCGGGGAGCTGTTTTTT	CASSLSVNLAGELFF
TRBV6-6	-	TRBD1	TRBJ1-4	TGTGCCAGCAGGGACCGGGACAGGGATGGGGAAAAACTGTTTTTT	CASRDRDRDGEKLFF
TRBV19	-	-	TRBJ1-6	TGTGCCAGTAGTAGCTGGCCCCCCGGGACCCTCCACTTT	CASSSWPPGTLHF
TRBV14	many	-	TRBJ1-2	TGTGCCAGCAGCCAAGAAGCGTTTCGGGCCTATAGTGGGAATGGCTACACCTTC	CASSQEAFRAYSGNGYTF
TRBV7-2	-	-	TRBJ1-2	TGTGCCAGCAGCCCCACAACAAAAACCTATGGCTACACCTTC	CASSPTTKTYGYTF
TRBV28	-	-	TRBJ2-7	TGTGCCAGCAGCCCCGTCCGGTACGAGCAGTACTTC	CASSPVRYEQYF
TRBV19	-	-	TRBJ1-6	TGTGCCAGTAGTATCCGGGGGAGGAGCTCCTATAATTCACCCCTCCACTTT	CASSIRGRSSYNSPLHF
TRBV7-2	-	-	TRBJ2-5	TGTGCCAGCAGCTACCGATTAGGACAAGAGACCCAGTACTTC	CASSYRLGQETQYF
TRBV6-5	-	-	TRBJ1-6	TGTGCCAGCAGTTACTCGAGATCCGGGGATTCACCCCTCCACTTT	CASSYSRSGDSPLHF
TRBV6-1	-	-	TRBJ2-5	TGTGCCAGCAGGGCGGCAGCTCAAGAGACCCAGTACTTC	CASRAAAQETQYF
TRBV9	-	-	TRBJ2-1	TGTGCCAGCAGCGCCGACGGAGGCTCCTACAATGAGCAGTTCTTC	CASSADGGSYNEQFF
TRBV28	once	-	TRBJ1-2	TGTGCCAGCAGCACCCGTGGGGGGAAAAGCTATGGCTACACCTTC	CASSTRGGKSYGYTF
TRBV6-5	-	TRBD2	TRBJ2-2	TGTGCCAGCAGTTACTCGGGGGGAGGGTACACCGGGGAGCTGTTTTTT	CASSYSGGGYTGELFF
TRBV2	-	-	TRBJ1-1	TGTGCCAGCAGTGTTCGTCAGAAACCTTTCTTT	CASSVRQKPFF
TRBV7-9	-	-	TRBJ1-1	TGTGCCAGCACCCGGGTCGGCAGTACTGAAGCTTTCTTT	CASTRVGSTEAFF
TRBV7-9	few	-	TRBJ1-1	TGTGCCAGCAGCTTAGTGTTGGGGGCAACGGCTTTCTTT	CASSLVLGATAFF
TRBV6-5	-	TRBD2	TRBJ2-1	TGTGCCAGCAGCCCGGGACTAGCAATGAATGAGCAGTTCTTC	CASSPGLAMNEQFF
TRBV7-2	-	-	TRBJ1-2	TGTGCCAGCAGCTTATGGGGGACATGGGGCTACACCTTC	CASSLWGTWGYTF